This T cell receptor (beta chain) was observed in a study of cytomegalovirus exposure and HLA in healthy donors. The study ran its PCR with 60 Vbeta and 13 Jbeta primers. Measured with immunoSEQ multiplex PCR; TCRdb has only the in-frame clones, and not every one. The sample lists tens of thousands of clones; 70% to 85% were seen once. Trimming removed 6 bases from V and 5 bases from J; junction bases left unmatched: 8. There are 14 residues in the CDR3. CDR1 is SGHDT and CDR2 is YYEEEE in the germline V gene. This receptor was taken from a woman aged 45-65 years in good health and CMV-seropositive. The V and J genes are TRBV5-6 and TRBJ2-1, with 7 bases that match TRBD1. The sample comprised PBMCs. DNA for the CDR3: TGTGCCAGCATCCAAGGGGGCGCGCACAATGAGCAGTTCTTC. It codes for CASIQGGAHNEQFF. The full variable domain, with the rest looked up from reference TRBV5-6 and TRBJ2-1, is DAGVTQSPTHLIKTRGQQVTLRCSPKSGHDTVSWYQQALGQGPQFIFQYYEEEERQRGNFPDRFSGHQFPNYSSELNVNALLLGDSALYLCASIQGGAHNEQFFGPGTRLTVL.